A single sample gave rise to the 11 T cell receptor beta chains below, sequenced in a study of T cell responses to AZD1222 COVID-19 vaccine. Assay used: immunoSEQ multiplex PCR; TCRdb lists only in-frame clones, some missing. The sample contains 95,000 to 110,000 clones, nearly 90% of which appear only once. This specimen was peripheral blood, taken 28 days after the second AZD1222 dose. These receptor sequences come from an adult who received the AZD1222 COVID-19 vaccine.

The chain recombines TRBV18 with TRBJ2-4, with 10 bases matching TRBD1. Germline assignment: CDR1 KGHSH and CDR2 LQKENI. Trimming at V came to 2 bases and at J to 0 bases, leaving 7 bases not matched to a gene. This CDR3 contains 18 residues. CDR3 nucleotides: TGTGCCAGCTCACCAATGGACAGGGGGGGTCTAGCCAAAAACATTCAGTACTTC. As protein: CASSPMDRGGLAKNIQYF.

The gene calls are TRBV19 and TRBJ1-1, with D maybe TRBD1 (5 bases). CDR1 and CDR2 from the germline V gene are LNHDA and SQIVND (reference sequence). The CDR3 length is 14 residues. V was trimmed by 1 base and J by 1 base, leaving 7 bases between them. CDR3 sequence (DNA): TGTGCCAGTAGTATAGGACAGCCGAACACTGAAGCTTTCTTT. Protein: CASSIGQPNTEAFF.

V is TRBV6-5 and J is TRBJ1-2; D unresolved. Trimming shortened V by 6 bases and J by 3 bases, and 8 bases separated the two germline ends. The CDR3 runs 12 residues. The germline V gene has CDR1 MNHEY and CDR2 SVGAGI. CDR3 sequence reads: CASSGTDYGYTF. CDR3 DNA sequence: TGTGCCAGCAGCGGCACAGACTATGGCTACACCTTC.

The J gene is TRBJ2-3, the V gene TRBV11-2; tentatively, D is TRBD1 (6 bases). From germline, CDR1 is SGHAT and CDR2 FQNNGV. Trimming removed 3 bases from V and 1 base from J, with 14 bases in between. CDR3 length: 16 residues. As DNA, the CDR3 is TGTGCCAGCAGCTTCCTCGGGACATCAGGCACAGATACGCAGTATTTT. Translating gives CASSFLGTSGTDTQYF. Complete variable domain (other parts from reference TRBV11-2 and TRBJ2-3): EAGVAQSPRYKIIEKRQSVAFWCNPISGHATLYWYQQILGQGPKLLIQFQNNGVVDDSQLPKDRFSAERLKGVDSTLKIQPAKLEDSAVYLCASSFLGTSGTDTQYFGPGTRLTVL.

To note about this clone: The junction departs from germline at one end; a sequencing error may be responsible. The V and J genes are TRBV6-6 and TRBJ1-2, with 12 positions matching TRBD1. This CDR3 is built from 11 residues. Germline assignment: CDR1 MNHNY and CDR2 SVGAGI (reference sequence). This CDR3 is CASSIGTGGFF. The CDR3 nucleotides are TGTGCCAGCAGTATCGGGACAGGGGGCTTTTTC.

This rearrangement joins TRBV6-6 to TRBJ2-7; TRBD1 might be the D (6 bases). The germline V gene encodes CDR1 MNHNY and CDR2 SVGAGI (reference sequence). V lost 5 bases and J 0 bases, leaving 20 bases between the germline ends. The CDR3 runs to 17 residues. This CDR3 reads CASSLSGTPAHSYEQYF. The CDR3 DNA reads as TGTGCCAGCAGTCTATCCGGGACACCAGCTCACTCCTACGAGCAGTACTTC.

The gene calls are TRBV27 and TRBJ1-2; maybe TRBD1 (6 bases). The V and J ends lost 5 bases and 4 bases respectively, with 14 bases between them. The CDR3 consists of 14 residues. The germline V gene encodes CDR1 MNHEY and CDR2 SMNVEV (reference sequence). CDR3 amino acids: CASSDLTGIYGYTF. CDR3 nucleotides: TGTGCCAGCAGTGACCTCACAGGGATCTATGGCTACACCTTC.

The chain couples TRBV19 to TRBJ2-3; the D gene is possibly TRBD1 (5 bases). V was cut by 3 bases and J by 2 bases, with 12 bases left in between. This CDR3 region has 15 residues. CDR1 and CDR2 (germline): LNHDA, SQIVND (reference sequence). CDR3 in amino acids: CASSMGLVVTDTQYF. CDR3 DNA sequence: TGTGCCAGTAGTATGGGGCTAGTAGTCACAGATACGCAGTATTTT.

This chain links TRBV5-8 with TRBJ2-2; 10 bases fit TRBD2. This CDR3 comprises 16 residues. Germline V gives CDR1 SGHTS, CDR2 YDEGEE. J gave up 6 bases and V 0 bases, and 5 bases lay outside the gene matches. The CDR3 DNA sequence: TGTGCCAGCAGCTTGGAGGGCCTAGCGGGGGCCGGGGAGCTGTTTTTT. Protein sequence: CASSLEGLAGAGELFF.

The rearrangement uses TRBV5-6 and TRBJ1-1; 10 nucleotides align to TRBD1. The junction had 3 bases not matched to a gene; V was cut back by 4 bases and J by 3 bases. Germline V CDR1 and CDR2: SGHDT, YYEEEE. The CDR3 extends over 14 amino acids. The CDR3 loop is CASSVDRGDTEAFF. Here the CDR3 DNA reads TGTGCCAGCAGCGTGGACAGGGGGGACACTGAAGCTTTCTTT.

The V and J genes are TRBV3-1 (or the pseudogene TRBV3-2) and TRBJ1-5; 7 bases match TRBD1. Germline V lookup: CDR1 LGHDT, CDR2 YNNKEL (reference sequence). The junction had 8 bases not matched to a gene; V was cut back by 6 bases and J by 0 bases. CDR3 length: 16 amino acids. The CDR3 protein is CASSPDRPYSNQPQHF. The CDR3 region has the DNA TGTGCCAGCAGTCCGGACAGGCCATATAGCAATCAGCCCCAGCATTTT.